A selection of T cell receptor beta chains follows, all from one sample in a study of technical replicates of blood from several donors. Profiling relied on immunoSEQ multiplex PCR, and the TCRdb table lists in-frame clones only, not all of them. The sample has about 12,000 clones, 90% to 95% seen once. Sequencing used PBMCs. The receptors come from a human donor in good health. CDR3s include the opening cysteine and the closing phenylalanine or tryptophan. A D gene is named only where the DNA matches it firmly. A row's size may be missing; if present it is once, few, many or a size class.

j_gene | d_gene | v_gene | abundance | CDR3aa | CDR3nt
TRBJ2-7 | TRBD1 | TRBV5-1 | NA | CASSLARDRVSYEQYF | TGCGCCAGCAGCTTGGCCCGGGACAGGGTTTCCTACGAGCAGTACTTC
TRBJ1-1 | TRBD1 | TRBV18 | NA | CASSPRQGMNTEAFF | TGTGCCAGCTCACCCAGACAGGGGATGAACACTGAAGCTTTCTTT
TRBJ1-1 | NA | TRBV2 | once | CASKATDTVPVAFF | TGTGCCAGCAAAGCGACGGACACCGTCCCTGTAGCTTTCTTT
TRBJ2-1 | NA | TRBV4-2 | NA | CASSQEGAAFEQFF | TGTGCCAGCAGCCAAGAGGGAGCGGCCTTTGAGCAGTTCTTC
TRBJ2-7 | TRBD2 | TRBV19 | NA | CASSILAGAYEQYF | TGTGCCAGTAGTATACTAGCGGGGGCCTACGAGCAGTACTTC
TRBJ2-1 | TRBD2 | TRBV10-2 | NA | CASSRLADNEQFF | TGCGCCAGCAGTCGGCTAGCGGACAATGAGCAGTTCTTC
TRBJ2-1 | TRBD2 | TRBV9 | NA | CASSASGTWGNEQFF | TGTGCCAGCAGCGCTAGCGGGACTTGGGGGAATGAGCAGTTCTTC
TRBJ2-7 | NA | TRBV19 | NA | CASSKKTASYEQYF | TGTGCCAGTAGTAAAAAGACAGCCTCCTACGAGCAGTACTTC
TRBJ2-6 | TRBD2 | TRBV7-8 | NA | CASSLVGLALSSGANVLTF | TGTGCCAGCAGCTTAGTGGGACTAGCGTTAAGCTCTGGGGCCAACGTCCTGACTTTC
TRBJ2-1 | TRBD1 | TRBV6-5 | NA | CASNRDRGTDEQFF | TGTGCCAGCAATAGGGACAGGGGGACAGATGAGCAGTTCTTC
TRBJ2-3 | NA | TRBV29-1 | NA | CSVESGDGTDTQYF | TGCAGCGTTGAATCAGGGGACGGCACAGATACGCAGTATTTT
TRBJ2-7 | NA | TRBV6-5 | once | CASTDSGLSSYEQYF | TGTGCCAGCACCGATAGCGGCTTAAGCTCCTACGAGCAGTACTTC
TRBJ1-4 | TRBD1 | TRBV28 | NA | CASSLRQGGTNEKLFF | TGTGCCAGCAGTTTAAGACAGGGAGGAACTAATGAAAAACTGTTTTTT
TRBJ1-1 | TRBD1 | TRBV27 | NA | CASSLGTGSEAFF | TGTGCCAGCAGTTTAGGGACAGGGTCTGAAGCTTTCTTT
TRBJ1-1 | NA | TRBV6-1 | NA | CASSEELPRRGTEAFF | TGTGCCAGCAGTGAAGAACTCCCGCGGAGGGGCACTGAAGCTTTCTTT
TRBJ2-2 | NA | TRBV27 | NA | CASSLRFNTGELFF | TGTGCCAGCAGTTTACGGTTTAACACCGGGGAGCTGTTTTTT
TRBJ2-2 | NA | TRBV28 | NA | CASSLYGLPTGELFF | TGTGCCAGCAGTTTATACGGGTTACCCACCGGGGAGCTGTTTTTT
TRBJ2-7 | NA | TRBV5-1 | NA | CASSLLGGGGSYEQYF | TGCGCCAGCAGCTTGTTGGGTGGGGGCGGCAGCTACGAGCAGTACTTC